These 21 T cell receptor beta chains came from one sample sequenced in a study of blood T cell repertoires in COVID-19. Some clones are missing from TCRdb's copy, which holds only in-frame ones; the method was immunoSEQ multiplex PCR. The table has about 250,000 clones, 80% to 90% seen once. Source material: peripheral blood. These receptors came from a middle-aged man with active or convalescent COVID-19.

This chain connects TRBV2 to TRBJ2-1, with D maybe TRBD2 (6 bases). There are 16 residues in the CDR3. Trimming stripped 0 bases from V and 6 bases from J, with 15 bases between. Germline CDR1 and CDR2: SNHLY and FYNNEI. The CDR3 is CASSEALRRDVNEQFF. The CDR3 DNA is TGTGCCAGCAGTGAAGCGCTTCGGAGGGACGTCAATGAGCAGTTCTTC. Full variable domain (rest looked up from reference TRBV2 and TRBJ2-1): EPEVTQTPSHQVTQMGQEVILRCVPISNHLYFYWYRQILGQKVEFLVSFYNNEISEKSEIFDDQFSVERPDGSNFTLKIRSTKLEDSAMYFCASSEALRRDVNEQFFGPGTRLTVL.

The chain links TRBV6-5 to TRBJ1-5; D perhaps matches TRBD1 (5 bases). Between the trimmed V and J ends, which lost 8 bases and 3 bases, there was a span of 8 bases. The CDR3 has 12 residues. CDR1 is MNHEY, CDR2 SVGAGI, per germline. CDR3 sequence reads: CASGTHNQPQHF. The CDR3, as DNA: TGTGCCAGCGGGACTCACAATCAGCCCCAGCATTTT.

The chain couples TRBV24-1 to TRBJ2-7; D is unclear. The CDR3 is 13 residues long. V was pared by 3 bases and J by 2 bases, with 7 bases between. The germline CDR1 and CDR2 sequences are KGHDR and SFDVKD. This CDR3 is CATSDTATYEQYF. For the CDR3, the DNA is TGTGCCACCAGTGATACAGCCACCTACGAGCAGTACTTC.

This sequence joins TRBV30 and TRBJ1-2; TRBD1 aligns across 11 bases. The junction had 0 bases not matched to a gene; V was cut back by 5 bases and J by 7 bases. CDR1 and CDR2 (germline): GTSNPN, SVGIG (reference sequence). The CDR3 has 11 amino acids. The CDR3 DNA follows: TGTGCCTGGGGGACAGGGGGTGGCTACACCTTC. It encodes CAWGTGGGYTF.

This clone appeared once. The J gene is TRBJ2-3, the V gene TRBV4-2, with 8 bases lining up with TRBD2. V dropped 0 bases and J dropped 5; count of bases not matched to a gene: 4. The CDR3 contains 15 residues. CDR1 is LGHNA, CDR2 YNFKEQ, per germline. The CDR3 sequence is CASSQDLRGGDTQYF. In nucleotides, the CDR3 is TGTGCCAGCAGCCAAGATCTTCGGGGGGGAGATACGCAGTATTTT.

This clone appeared a few times. This sequence joins TRBV3-1 (or the pseudogene TRBV3-2) and TRBJ2-1; D call uncertain. V gave up 4 bases and J gave up 6 bases, with 7 bases separating them. The germline gives CDR1 LGHDT, CDR2 YNNKEL (reference sequence). The CDR3 runs to 12 residues. The CDR3 protein is CASSLESNEQFF. The CDR3 coding sequence is TGTGCCAGCAGCCTCGAGAGCAATGAGCAGTTCTTC.

This chain uses TRBV11-2 with TRBJ2-1; D remains unclear. The germline V gene has CDR1 SGHAT and CDR2 FQNNGV. This CDR3 is 11 amino acids long. Trimming removed 3 bases at V and 7 bases at J, with 4 bases between. The CDR3 loop reads CASSFGNEQFF. Here the CDR3 DNA reads TGTGCCAGCAGCTTCGGGAATGAGCAGTTCTTC.

CDR3 sequence reads: CASIQTGGGNQPQHF. CDR3 bases: TGTGCCAGTATCCAGACAGGGGGCGGCAATCAGCCCCAGCATTTT. The V and J genes are TRBV19 and TRBJ1-5, with 10 bases that match TRBD1. Trimming cost V 7 bases and J 2 bases; bases outside gene matches: 5. CDR1 is LNHDA and CDR2 is SQIVND in the germline V gene (reference sequence). The CDR3 totals 15 residues.

This chain connects TRBV5-1 to TRBJ2-1, with D unclear. V lost 4 bases and J lost 8, with 13 bases in between. The CDR3 loop spans 13 amino acids. Germline-derived CDR1 and CDR2 are SGHRS and YFSETQ. CDR3 sequence (DNA): TGCGCCAGCAGCAGTCTCTCTAGAGATGAGCAGTTCTTC. It translates to CASSSLSRDEQFF.

This clone has just a few counts. CDR3 in DNA: TGTGCCAGTAGTATTCTCGGGACAGGCGGCTACTCTGGAAACACCATATATTTT. This sequence encodes CASSILGTGGYSGNTIYF. The V gene is TRBV19, the J gene TRBJ1-3; TRBD1 agrees at 8 bases. Germline values: CDR1 LNHDA, CDR2 SQIVND (reference sequence). The CDR3 totals 18 residues. V lost 3 bases and J lost 0; bases outside the gene matches: 10.

The chain joins TRBV30 to TRBJ1-4; TRBD1 might be the D (6 bases). This CDR3 is built from 15 residues. Trimming left V 1 base short and J 8 bases short, with 17 bases between. Germline values: CDR1 GTSNPN, CDR2 SVGIG (reference sequence). The CDR3 spells CAWSASLGAREKLFF. DNA of the CDR3: TGTGCCTGGAGTGCCTCTTTGGGGGCGAGAGAAAAACTGTTTTTT. Together with reference TRBV30 and TRBJ1-4, the CDR3 gives the full variable domain: SQTIHQWPATLVQPVGSPLSLECTVEGTSNPNLYWYRQAAGRGLQLLFYSVGIGQISSEVPQNLSASRPQDRQFILSSKKLLLSDSGFYLCAWSASLGAREKLFFGSGTQLSVL.

The chain uses TRBV7-2 and TRBJ2-3; the D is unclear. Germline CDR1 reads SGHTA; CDR2 reads FQGNSA. The germline V and J ends were trimmed by 5 bases and 4 bases, with 7 bases remaining between them. This CDR3 is 12 amino acids long. This CDR3 reads CASSPYSDTQYF. The CDR3 coding sequence is TGTGCCAGCAGCCCTTATTCAGATACGCAGTATTTT. The whole variable domain, remainder taken from reference TRBV7-2 and TRBJ2-3, is GAGVSQSPSNKVTEKGKDVELRCDPISGHTALYWYRQSLGQGLEFLIYFQGNSAPDKSGLPSDRFSAERTGGSVSTLTIQRTQQEDSAVYLCASSPYSDTQYFGPGTRLTVL.

The chain is built from TRBV12-3 or TRBV12-4 and TRBJ2-5; D possibly corresponds to TRBD1 (7 bases). This CDR3 has 13 residues. V was trimmed by 5 bases and J by 5 bases, leaving 12 bases between them. The DNA for the CDR3 is TGTGCCAGCAGTGCCAGGGGGGCGGAGACCCAGTACTTC. The encoded protein is CASSARGAETQYF.

The chain combines TRBV5-1 with TRBJ2-5; 7 bases match TRBD2. V shed 5 bases, J shed 3 bases, and the junction held 4 bases outside the gene matches. Per germline, CDR1 SGHRS and CDR2 YFSETQ. This CDR3 has 13 amino acids. The CDR3 protein is CASSPSGEETQYF. CDR3 sequence (DNA): TGCGCCAGCAGTCCTAGCGGAGAAGAGACCCAGTACTTC.

The sample holds one count of this clone. This chain links TRBV24-1 with TRBJ2-2, with 8 positions matching TRBD1. The CDR3 loop spans 15 amino acids. Germline assignment: CDR1 KGHDR and CDR2 SFDVKD. The V gene end was trimmed by 3 bases and the J gene end by 5 bases; junction bases not matched to a gene: 4. CDR3 loop: CATSDAGQVTGELFF. The CDR3 nucleotides read TGTGCCACCAGTGATGCGGGACAGGTGACCGGGGAGCTGTTTTTT.

A few counts support this clone. The gene calls are TRBV7-3 and TRBJ2-7, with D perhaps TRBD1 (5 bases). This CDR3 is 13 amino acids long. CDR1 and CDR2 from the germline V gene are SGHTA and FQGTGA. Trimming stripped 2 bases from V and 5 bases from J, with 10 bases between. As DNA, the CDR3 is TGTGCCAGCAGCTTACAGGGTTCGGACGAGCAGTACTTC. Its translation: CASSLQGSDEQYF.

The chain carries TRBV5-6 and TRBJ2-2; D possibly corresponds to TRBD1 (6 bases). Trimming took off 4 bases at V and 4 bases at J, with 14 bases between the two ends. Germline CDR1 and CDR2: SGHDT and YYEEEE. There are 15 residues in the CDR3. This CDR3 is CASSLGTSITGELFF. Written as DNA, the CDR3 is TGTGCCAGCAGCCTCGGGACATCAATCACCGGGGAGCTGTTTTTT.

This clone was seen a single time. V gene TRBV28 combines with J gene TRBJ2-1, with TRBD1 matching 12 bases. Germline values: CDR1 MDHEN, CDR2 SYDVKM. The CDR3 is 16 residues long. The ends lost 4 bases at V and 6 bases at J; junction bases unmatched: 7. The CDR3 nucleotides read TGTGCCAGCAGTTCCGTCGGGACAGGGGGCCTCAATGAGCAGTTCTTC. Translated: CASSSVGTGGLNEQFF.

This clone has more than one count but fewer than ten. The chain combines TRBV11-3 with TRBJ2-3; a weak D match, TRBD2 (6 bases). The CDR3 spans 15 residues. Trimming stripped 5 bases from V and 4 bases from J, with 16 bases between. Per germline, CDR1 SGHNT and CDR2 YENEEA. The CDR3 bases are TGTGCCAGCAGCCCTACGAAGCGGGCCCCAGATACGCAGTATTTT. It translates to CASSPTKRAPDTQYF. The complete variable domain, with remaining parts taken from reference TRBV11-3 and TRBJ2-3, reads EAGVVQSPRYKIIEKKQPVAFWCNPISGHNTLYWYLQNLGQGPELLIRYENEEAVDDSQLPKDRFSAERLKGVDSTLKIQPAELGDSAVYLCASSPTKRAPDTQYFGPGTRLTVL.

This clone was detected a few times. The V gene is TRBV19, the J gene TRBJ1-5; D remains ambiguous. This CDR3 contains 17 residues. V was shortened by 1 base and J by 0 bases, with 13 bases between the two germline ends. CDR1 and CDR2 (germline): LNHDA, SQIVND (reference sequence). CDR3 DNA: TGTGCCAGTAGTATAGTATCAGGAAGTAATAGCAATCAGCCCCAGCATTTT. It codes for CASSIVSGSNSNQPQHF.

This clone has just a few counts. The chain has TRBV9 and TRBJ2-7; 11 bases match TRBD1. The CDR3 is 15 residues long. J was trimmed by 6 bases and V by 4 bases; bases with no gene match: 9. The germline gives CDR1 SGDLS, CDR2 YYNGEE. This CDR3 reads CASSIRGQGDSEQYF. The CDR3 DNA reads TGTGCCAGCAGCATCAGGGGACAGGGGGACTCCGAGCAGTACTTC. Together with reference TRBV9 and TRBJ2-7, the CDR3 gives the full variable domain: DSGVTQTPKHLITATGQRVTLRCSPRSGDLSVYWYQQSLDQGLQFLIQYYNGEERAKGNILERFSAQQFPDLHSELNLSSLELGDSALYFCASSIRGQGDSEQYFGPGTRLTVT.